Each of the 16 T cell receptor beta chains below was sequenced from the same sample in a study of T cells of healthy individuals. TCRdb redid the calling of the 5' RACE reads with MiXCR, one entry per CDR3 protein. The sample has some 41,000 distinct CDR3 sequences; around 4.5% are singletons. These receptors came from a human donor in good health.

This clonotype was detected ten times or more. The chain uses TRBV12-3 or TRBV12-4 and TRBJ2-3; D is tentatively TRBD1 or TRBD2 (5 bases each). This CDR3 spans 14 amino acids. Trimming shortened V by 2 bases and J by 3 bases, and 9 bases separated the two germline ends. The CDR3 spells CASSLTGRTDTQYF. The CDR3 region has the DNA TGTGCCAGCAGTTTAACGGGGCGAACAGATACGCAGTATTTT.

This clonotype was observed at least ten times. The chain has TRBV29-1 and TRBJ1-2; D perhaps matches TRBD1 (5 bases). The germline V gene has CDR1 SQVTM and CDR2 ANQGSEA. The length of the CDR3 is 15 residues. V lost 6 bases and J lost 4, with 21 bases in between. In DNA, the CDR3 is TGCAGCGTGATTCGGGGGTTCCTTCCCCCCTATGGCTACACCTTC. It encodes CSVIRGFLPPYGYTF.

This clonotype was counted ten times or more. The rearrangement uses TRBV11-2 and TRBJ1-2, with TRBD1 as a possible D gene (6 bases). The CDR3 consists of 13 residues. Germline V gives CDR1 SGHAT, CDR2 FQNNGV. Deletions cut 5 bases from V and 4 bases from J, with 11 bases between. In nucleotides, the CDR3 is TGTGCCAGCAGCCCCGACAGGAGCTATGGCTACACCTTC. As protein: CASSPDRSYGYTF.

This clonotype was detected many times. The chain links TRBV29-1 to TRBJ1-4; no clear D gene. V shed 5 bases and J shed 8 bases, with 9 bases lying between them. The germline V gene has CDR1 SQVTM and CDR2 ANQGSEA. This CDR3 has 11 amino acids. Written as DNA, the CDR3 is TGCAGCGTTTTAGGCTCGGAAAAACTGTTTTTT. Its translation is CSVLGSEKLFF. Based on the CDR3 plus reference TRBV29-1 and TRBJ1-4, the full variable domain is SAVISQKPSRDICQRGTSLTIQCQVDSQVTMMFWYRQQPGQSLTLIATANQGSEATYESGFVIDKFPISRPNLTFSTLTVSNMSPEDSSIYLCSVLGSEKLFFGSGTQLSVL.

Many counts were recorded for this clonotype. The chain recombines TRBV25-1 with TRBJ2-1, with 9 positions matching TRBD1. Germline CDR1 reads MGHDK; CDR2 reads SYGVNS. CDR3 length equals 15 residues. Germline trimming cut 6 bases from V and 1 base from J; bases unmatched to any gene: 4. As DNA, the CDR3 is TGTGCCAGCAGGGCCGGGACAGGGTCCTACAATGAGCAGTTCTTC. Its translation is CASRAGTGSYNEQFF.

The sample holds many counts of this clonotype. Here the CDR3 DNA reads TGTGCCAGCAGCCAAGAACGACCGGGATCGGGCTATGGCTACACCTTC. Translation: CASSQERPGSGYGYTF. V usage is TRBV3-1 and J usage is TRBJ1-2; D gene unclear. In germline, CDR1 is LGHDT, CDR2 YNNKEL (reference sequence). The V end lost 0 bases, the J end lost 4 bases, and 15 bases lay between the germline ends. The CDR3 totals 16 residues.

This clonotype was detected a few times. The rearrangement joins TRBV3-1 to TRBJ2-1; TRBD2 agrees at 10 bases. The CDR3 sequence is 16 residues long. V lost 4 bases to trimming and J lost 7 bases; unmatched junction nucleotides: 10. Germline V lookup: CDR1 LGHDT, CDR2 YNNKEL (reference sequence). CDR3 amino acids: CASSPLGAGGQNEQFF. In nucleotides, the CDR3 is TGTGCCAGCAGCCCCTTAGGAGCGGGGGGGCAAAATGAGCAGTTCTTC.

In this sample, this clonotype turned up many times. Here the CDR3 DNA reads TGTGCCACCCACTGGGAACTCGATCAGCCCCAGCATTTT. Protein sequence: CATHWELDQPQHF. The V and J genes are TRBV6-2 or TRBV6-3 and TRBJ1-5; D gene unclear. The germline V gene encodes CDR1 MNHEY and CDR2 SVGEGT. CDR3 length equals 13 residues. Trimming took 10 bases from V and 5 from J, leaving 15 bases between them.

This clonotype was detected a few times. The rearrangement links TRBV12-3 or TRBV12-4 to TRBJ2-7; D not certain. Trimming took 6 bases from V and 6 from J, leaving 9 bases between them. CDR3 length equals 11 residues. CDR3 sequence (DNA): TGTGCCAGCAGATTGCGTGGCGAGCAGTACTTC. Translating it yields CASRLRGEQYF.

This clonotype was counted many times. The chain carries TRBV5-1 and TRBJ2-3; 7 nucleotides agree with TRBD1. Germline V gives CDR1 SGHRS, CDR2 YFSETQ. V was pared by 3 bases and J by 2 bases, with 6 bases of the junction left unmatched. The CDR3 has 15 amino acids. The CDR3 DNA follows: TGCGCCAGCAGCTCGTATGACAGGGACACAGATACGCAGTATTTT. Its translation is CASSSYDRDTDTQYF.

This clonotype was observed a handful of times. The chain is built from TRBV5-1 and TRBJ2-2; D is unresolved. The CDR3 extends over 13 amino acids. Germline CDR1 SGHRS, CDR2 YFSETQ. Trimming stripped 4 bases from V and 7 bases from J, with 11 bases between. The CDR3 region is CASSNDKGGELFF. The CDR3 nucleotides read TGCGCCAGCAGCAACGATAAGGGCGGGGAGCTGTTTTTT.

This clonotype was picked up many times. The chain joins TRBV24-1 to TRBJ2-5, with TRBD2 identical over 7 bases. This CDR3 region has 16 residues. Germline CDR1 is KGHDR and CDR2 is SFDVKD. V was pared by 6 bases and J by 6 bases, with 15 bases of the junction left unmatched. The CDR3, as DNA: TGTGCCACCAGTAAGGGAGAAAGCGGGAATCATCAGACCCAGTACTTC. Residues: CATSKGESGNHQTQYF.

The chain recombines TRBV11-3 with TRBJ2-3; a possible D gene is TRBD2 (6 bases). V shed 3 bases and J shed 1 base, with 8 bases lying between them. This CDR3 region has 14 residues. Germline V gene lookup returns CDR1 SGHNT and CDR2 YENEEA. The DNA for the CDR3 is TGTGCCAGCAGCTTGCGGGGTGGCACAGATACGCAGTATTTT. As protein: CASSLRGGTDTQYF.

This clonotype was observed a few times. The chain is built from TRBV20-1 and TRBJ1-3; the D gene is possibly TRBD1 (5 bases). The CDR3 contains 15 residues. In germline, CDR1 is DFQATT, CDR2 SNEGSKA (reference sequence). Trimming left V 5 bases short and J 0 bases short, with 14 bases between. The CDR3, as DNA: TGCAGTGCTTTCCGACGACAGAGCTCTGGAAACACCATATATTTT. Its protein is CSAFRRQSSGNTIYF.

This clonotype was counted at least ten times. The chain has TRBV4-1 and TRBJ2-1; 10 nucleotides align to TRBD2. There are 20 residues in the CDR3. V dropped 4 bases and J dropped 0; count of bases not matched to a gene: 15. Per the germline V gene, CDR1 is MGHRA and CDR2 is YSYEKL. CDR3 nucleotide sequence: TGCGCCAGCAGCCCACTGACGGTAGCGGGGGGCCCGAGCTCCTACAATGAGCAGTTCTTC. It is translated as CASSPLTVAGGPSSYNEQFF.

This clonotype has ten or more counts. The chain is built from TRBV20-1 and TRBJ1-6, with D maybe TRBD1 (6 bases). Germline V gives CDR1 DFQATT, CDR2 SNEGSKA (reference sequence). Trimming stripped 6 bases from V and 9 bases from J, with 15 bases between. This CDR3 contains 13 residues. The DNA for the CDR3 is TGCAGTGCCAATCACAGGGAAGGTTCACCCCTCCACTTT. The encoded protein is CSANHREGSPLHF.